This entry concerns a single T cell receptor beta chain. J lost 6 bases, V lost 1 base, and 3 bases had no gene match. The CDR3 has 14 amino acids. The germline V gene has CDR1 KGHSH and CDR2 LQKENI. This specimen belongs to a study of control samples from healthy donors and cancer patients. This table comes from immunoSEQ multiplex PCR, and its TCRdb copy is limited to in-frame clones, with some not included. The sample records tens of thousands of clones, over 75% being singletons. Sequenced input: blood. This receptor was obtained from a man aged 50-59 years in good health. The rearrangement joins TRBV18 to TRBJ1-5; TRBD1 matches 7 bases. The CDR3 nucleotides read TGTGCCAGCTCACCACAGGGGGCAGGTCAGCCCCAGCATTTT. It specifies CASSPQGAGQPQHF.